The 23 T cell receptor beta chains reported below all come from one sample, sequenced in a study of blood T cell repertoires in COVID-19. The assay was immunoSEQ multiplex PCR, and TCRdb's table has in-frame clones only and misses some. The repertoire includes 60,000 to 75,000 clones, more than 65% of them detected once, and about 10% sits in the top ten. Source material: peripheral blood. These receptors originate from a woman aged 45-59 years with acute or convalescent COVID-19.

The chain links TRBV19 to TRBJ2-1; 8 positions match TRBD2. Germline V gene sequence: CDR1 LNHDA, CDR2 SQIVND (reference sequence). The length of the CDR3 is 15 residues. V gave up 5 bases and J gave up 8 bases; unmatched junction bases: 11. CDR3 sequence: CASSPRRGVEDEQFF. CDR3 DNA sequence: TGTGCCAGTAGTCCCAGGCGGGGGGTAGAGGATGAGCAGTTCTTC.

This chain uses TRBV20-1 with TRBJ1-2; TRBD1 is a possible D gene (5 bases). This CDR3 spans 16 amino acids. CDR1 DFQATT and CDR2 SNEGSKA come from the germline V gene (reference sequence). V dropped 3 bases and J dropped 8 bases, with 25 bases sitting between them. CDR3 residues: CSASQRAGLTGGGYTF. Here the CDR3 DNA reads TGCAGTGCTAGTCAGAGGGCAGGTCTCACGGGGGGAGGCTACACCTTC.

The V call is TRBV2, the J call TRBJ1-2, with TRBD1 identical over 11 bases. Germline V lookup: CDR1 SNHLY, CDR2 FYNNEI. The CDR3 extends over 16 amino acids. V trimming: 7 bases; J trimming: 2 bases; junction bases outside the gene matches: 9. The CDR3 DNA reads TGTGCCAGCACCACCGGGACAGGGGGTAACAACTATGGCTACACCTTC. This encodes CASTTGTGGNNYGYTF.

The rearrangement links TRBV9 to TRBJ2-2; 11 nucleotides line up with TRBD1. The CDR3 consists of 16 residues. Germline V gives CDR1 SGDLS, CDR2 YYNGEE. V trimming: 4 bases; J trimming: 4 bases; junction bases outside the gene matches: 6. The CDR3 coding sequence is TGTGCCAGCAGCACCGGGACAGGGGGTAGCACCGGGGAGCTGTTTTTT. Its protein product is CASSTGTGGSTGELFF.

V is TRBV7-2 and J is TRBJ1-3; the match to TRBD1 covers 7 bases. The CDR3 is 13 amino acids. The V and J ends lost 5 bases and 10 bases, in that order; junction bases with no gene match: 8. The germline CDR1 and CDR2 sequences are SGHTA and FQGNSA. The CDR3 DNA reads as TGTGCCAGCAGCATACGAGGGGGCGCAACCATATATTTT. This gives the protein CASSIRGGATIYF.

This sequence joins TRBV11-3 and TRBJ2-7; TRBD2 is a possible D gene (6 bases). Looked up from germline, CDR1 is SGHNT and CDR2 is YENEEA. CDR3 length: 13 residues. Trimming shortened V by 4 bases and J by 5 bases, and 12 bases separated the two germline ends. CDR3 amino acids: CASSSQTRNEQYF. In nucleotides, the CDR3 is TGTGCCAGCAGCTCCCAGACTAGGAACGAGCAGTACTTC.

In DNA form, the CDR3 reads TGTGCCAGCAGGGAGACAGGGCTGCCGAAGCAGTATTTT. Its protein product is CASRETGLPKQYF. The chain uses TRBV7-9 and TRBJ2-3, with TRBD1 matching 7 bases. This CDR3 comprises 13 residues. J gave up 11 bases and V 6 bases, and 11 bases lay outside the gene matches. Looked up from germline, CDR1 is SEHNR and CDR2 is FQNEAQ (reference sequence).

In this sample, this clone turned up a few times. DNA for the CDR3: TGTGCCAGCAGCTTAAATCCCGGGGACACCATATATTTT. This gives the protein CASSLNPGDTIYF. The chain couples TRBV11-3 to TRBJ1-3; D is unresolved. Germline lookup yields CDR1 SGHNT and CDR2 YENEEA. Trimming removed 2 bases at V and 8 bases at J, with 10 bases between. CDR3 length equals 13 residues.

The chain combines TRBV28 with TRBJ2-6; perhaps TRBD2 as D (6 bases). The V and J ends lost 3 bases and 1 base respectively, with 16 bases between them. CDR3 length: 18 residues. Looked up from germline, CDR1 is MDHEN and CDR2 is SYDVKM. The CDR3 sequence: CASSFSLGSLSGANVLTF. CDR3 nucleotides: TGTGCCAGCAGTTTTAGCCTCGGGAGCCTATCTGGGGCCAACGTCCTGACTTTC.

The chain links TRBV15 to TRBJ1-1; 9 bases align to TRBD1. V shed 1 base and J 10 bases; nucleotides not matched to a gene: 7. CDR3 length: 14 residues. Germline V gene lookup returns CDR1 LNHNV and CDR2 YYDKDF (reference sequence). CDR3 coding DNA: TGTGCCACCAGCAGAGGCCGGGACAGGGTGGGAGCTTTCTTT. It codes for CATSRGRDRVGAFF.

The chain has TRBV6-5 and TRBJ2-5; the D is unclear. Deletions cut 7 bases from V and 0 bases from J, with 9 bases between. The germline V gene encodes CDR1 MNHEY and CDR2 SVGAGI. The CDR3 consists of 13 residues. The CDR3 DNA reads as TGTGCCAGCACCAGACAATACCAAGAGACCCAGTACTTC. Protein: CASTRQYQETQYF.

In this sample, this clone turned up a few times. The J gene is TRBJ2-1, the V gene TRBV14, with 8 bases matching TRBD2. This CDR3 region has 18 residues. The germline V gene encodes CDR1 SGHDN and CDR2 FVKESK. With V trimmed by 2 bases and J by 4 bases, 13 bases remained unmatched. The chain's CDR3 is CASSQFGASGPIYNEQFF. For the CDR3, the DNA is TGTGCCAGCAGCCAATTTGGGGCTAGCGGGCCAATTTACAATGAGCAGTTCTTC.

The CDR3 region has the DNA TGTGCCAGCAGCTTGGGCGGAGGGTTGAGCTCCTACAATGAGCAGTTCTTC. Translation: CASSLGGGLSSYNEQFF. The rearrangement joins TRBV5-4 to TRBJ2-1, with D tentatively TRBD2 (6 bases). The CDR3 totals 17 residues. Germline CDR1 reads SGHNT; CDR2 reads YYREEE (reference sequence). The germline V and J ends were trimmed by 0 bases and 0 bases, with 13 bases remaining between them.

In nucleotides, the CDR3 is TGTGCCAGCAGCCAAACTAGCGGGGGGTCCCTCCGTGAGCAGTTCTTC. Protein: CASSQTSGGSLREQFF. The chain combines TRBV7-3 with TRBJ2-1; 12 bases align to TRBD2. After removal of 5 bases from V and 9 bases from J, the junction contained 11 bases not matched to a gene. Per germline, CDR1 SGHTA and CDR2 FQGTGA. The CDR3 consists of 16 residues. The variable domain in full, completed from reference TRBV7-3 and TRBJ2-1, reads GAGVSQTPSNKVTEKGKYVELRCDPISGHTALYWYRQSLGQGPEFLIYFQGTGAADDSGLPNDRFFAVRPEGSVSTLKIQRTERGDSAVYLCASSQTSGGSLREQFFGPGTRLTVL.

V and J are TRBV5-1 and TRBJ2-7; TRBD2 might be the D (7 bases). Per germline, CDR1 SGHRS and CDR2 YFSETQ. Trimming removed 4 bases at V and 2 bases at J, with 19 bases between. This CDR3 region has 16 residues. This CDR3 reads CASSRSGGATAYEQYF. CDR3 sequence (DNA): TGCGCCAGCAGCCGTAGTGGGGGGGCGACAGCCTACGAGCAGTACTTC.

The gene calls are TRBV29-1 and TRBJ1-5, with 7 bases identical to TRBD1. Germline V gene data show CDR1 as SQVTM and CDR2 as ANQGSEA. The length of the CDR3 is 12 residues. With 4 bases clipped from V and 4 bases from J, the junction kept 1 base outside the gene matches. CDR3 coding DNA: TGCAGCGTTGCACAGGGGAATCAGCCCCAGCATTTT. This translates into CSVAQGNQPQHF. Together with reference TRBV29-1 and TRBJ1-5, the CDR3 gives the full variable domain: SAVISQKPSRDICQRGTSLTIQCQVDSQVTMMFWYRQQPGQSLTLIATANQGSEATYESGFVIDKFPISRPNLTFSTLTVSNMSPEDSSIYLCSVAQGNQPQHFGDGTRLSIL.

V usage is TRBV28 and J usage is TRBJ1-2; TRBD1 matches 11 bases. V lost 5 bases, J lost 5 bases, and 4 bases stayed unmatched. Germline V lookup: CDR1 MDHEN, CDR2 SYDVKM. The CDR3 has 14 amino acids. The chain's CDR3 is CASSPDRGQYGYTF. In DNA, the CDR3 is TGTGCCAGCAGTCCGGACAGGGGGCAGTATGGCTACACCTTC.

The J gene is TRBJ1-1, the V gene TRBV6-5; 8 bases agree with TRBD1. V shed 7 bases, J shed 4 bases, and the junction held 8 bases outside the gene matches. The CDR3 sequence is 14 residues long. Germline-derived CDR1 and CDR2 are MNHEY and SVGAGI. The CDR3 spells CASTVDRVGTEAFF. CDR3 nucleotide sequence: TGTGCCAGCACCGTGGACAGGGTTGGCACTGAAGCTTTCTTT.

V gene TRBV27 combines with J gene TRBJ1-2; D call uncertain. Germline V gene lookup returns CDR1 MNHEY and CDR2 SMNVEV (reference sequence). Trimming shortened V by 3 bases and J by 0 bases, and 11 bases separated the two germline ends. The CDR3 length is 15 residues. DNA for the CDR3: TGTGCCAGCAGTTTCTCGGGTTCAGCTAACTATGGCTACACCTTC. It yields the protein CASSFSGSANYGYTF.

V and J are TRBV4-2 and TRBJ2-7; D perhaps matches TRBD2 (6 bases). From germline, CDR1 is LGHNA and CDR2 YNFKEQ. Trimming shortened V by 3 bases and J by 0 bases, and 9 bases separated the two germline ends. This CDR3 contains 14 residues. This chain's CDR3 is CASSQGGSSYEQYF. In DNA, the CDR3 is TGTGCCAGCAGCCAGGGAGGAAGCTCCTACGAGCAGTACTTC.

The V and J genes are TRBV13 and TRBJ1-2; 10 nucleotides match TRBD1. This CDR3 has 16 residues. Trimming removed 5 bases from V and 8 bases from J; junction bases left unmatched: 14. Per the germline V gene, CDR1 is PRHDT and CDR2 is FYEKMQ (reference sequence). CDR3 protein: CASSPARVDRGLGYTF. CDR3 in DNA: TGTGCCAGCAGCCCAGCCCGTGTAGACAGGGGGCTAGGCTACACCTTC.

The chain uses TRBV5-5 and TRBJ1-2; TRBD1 matches at 8 bases. The CDR3 is made up of 18 amino acids. The junction had 17 bases not matched to a gene; V was cut back by 4 bases and J by 3 bases. Germline-derived CDR1 and CDR2 are SGHKS and YYEKEE (reference sequence). CDR3 DNA sequence: TGTGCCAGCAGCATTATGCCACTGGACAGGGTGATACACTATGGCTACACCTTC. Translation: CASSIMPLDRVIHYGYTF.

CDR3: CASSTRTGGAGGEKLFF. CDR3 DNA sequence: TGTGCCAGCAGCACCCGGACAGGGGGAGCCGGTGGTGAAAAACTGTTTTTT. The chain uses TRBV5-6 and TRBJ1-4, with 10 positions matching TRBD1. Germline trimming cut 4 bases from V and 7 bases from J; bases unmatched to any gene: 13. The CDR3 runs to 17 residues. Germline CDR1 reads SGHDT; CDR2 reads YYEEEE.